The next 5 T cell receptor beta chains were all read from a single sample in a study of T cell responses to AZD1222 COVID-19 vaccine. Method: immunoSEQ multiplex PCR; TCRdb's copy keeps in-frame clones and lacks some. The table has about 260,000 clones, just over 90% seen once. The material sequenced was peripheral blood, taken on day 0 of AZD1222 vaccination. Receptor source: an adult in good health.

A single count supports this clone. V gene TRBV28 combines with J gene TRBJ2-4; tentatively, D is TRBD1 (5 bases). CDR1 and CDR2 (germline): MDHEN, SYDVKM. Trimming shortened V by 2 bases and J by 0 bases, and 11 bases separated the two germline ends. The CDR3 loop spans 16 amino acids. CDR3 coding DNA: TGTGCCAGCAGTTTAAGACAGACTCTAGCCAAAAACATTCAGTACTTC. It encodes CASSLRQTLAKNIQYF.

The rearrangement joins TRBV7-3 to TRBJ1-5; D perhaps matches TRBD1 (5 bases). Trimming removed 5 bases from V and 4 bases from J, with 15 bases in between. Germline V gene sequence: CDR1 SGHTA, CDR2 FQGTGA. The CDR3 runs to 15 residues. The CDR3 here is CASSQEGVGNQPQHF. In nucleotides, the CDR3 is TGTGCCAGCAGCCAGGAAGGGGTGGGAAATCAGCCCCAGCATTTT.

This clone occurred a few times. One end of the junction varies from germline; a read error may be responsible. This chain links TRBV11-1 with TRBJ2-7; 8 nucleotides line up with TRBD1. CDR3 length: 14 residues. The V gene's germline CDR1 is SGHAT and CDR2 FQDESV (reference sequence). The DNA of the CDR3 is TGTGCCAGCGGAGAGGACAGGGCCTCCCACGAGCAGTACTTC. Protein sequence: CASGEDRASHEQYF.

This rearrangement joins TRBV25-1 to TRBJ2-5; D might be TRBD2 (5 bases). Germline lookup yields CDR1 MGHDK and CDR2 SYGVNS. Between the trimmed V and J ends, which lost 7 bases and 5 bases, there was a span of 17 bases. CDR3 length: 14 amino acids. The CDR3 reads CASMESGLWETQYF. The CDR3 region has the DNA TGTGCCAGCATGGAATCGGGGTTATGGGAGACCCAGTACTTC.

This rearrangement joins TRBV19 to TRBJ2-7; 14 nucleotides align to TRBD2. Germline V gene sequence: CDR1 LNHDA, CDR2 SQIVND (reference sequence). With V trimmed by 3 bases and J by 4 bases, 5 bases remained unmatched. This CDR3 spans 16 amino acids. CDR3 in amino acids: CASSMGTSGRTYEQYF. CDR3 nucleotide sequence: TGTGCCAGTAGTATGGGGACTAGCGGGAGAACATACGAGCAGTACTTC.